This is a list of T cell receptor beta chains from one sample in a study of blood T cell repertoires in COVID-19. Repertoires were generated with immunoSEQ multiplex PCR, while TCRdb's copy carries only in-frame clones and drops some. The repertoire holds roughly 70,000 clones, with 88% as singletons. Sequencing was carried out using peripheral blood. The receptors originated from a human donor in a cohort sampled during active COVID-19. Each CDR3 is given with its conserved first and last residue.

J: TRBJ2-1; V: TRBV6-2/TRBV6-3; CDR3: CASSYSTKSSGEAYNEQFF
J: TRBJ2-3; V: TRBV5-8; CDR3: CASSRGSASTDTQYF
J: TRBJ1-5; V: TRBV15; CDR3: CATSSTGEDQPQHF
J: TRBJ2-7; V: TRBV20-1; CDR3: CSASPNEGGNYEQYF
J: TRBJ1-2; V: TRBV19; CDR3: CASSIQGALSGYTF
J: TRBJ1-1; V: TRBV2; CDR3: CASSGNPGTGSEAFF
J: TRBJ2-2; V: TRBV24-1; CDR3: CATSDFSGGTGELFF
J: TRBJ1-1; V: TRBV19; CDR3: CASSIYGGMNTEAFF
J: TRBJ2-1; V: TRBV7-6; CDR3: CASSLVTGTYNEQFF
J: TRBJ1-6; V: TRBV6-6; CDR3: CASSSVDSLSPLHF
J: TRBJ1-1; V: TRBV5-6; CDR3: CASSLTGVSTEAFF
J: TRBJ1-6; V: TRBV19; CDR3: CASSNSYRGSSYNSPLHF
J: TRBJ1-1; V: TRBV11-2; CDR3: CASSRDSLITEAFF
J: TRBJ2-7; V: TRBV9; CDR3: CASSPGALAGYEQYF
J: TRBJ2-1; V: TRBV5-6; CDR3: CASTPSGRYNEQFF